These T cell receptor beta chains were read from a single sample in a study of cytomegalovirus exposure and HLA in healthy donors. Libraries were prepared by immunoSEQ multiplex PCR; TCRdb keeps only in-frame clonotypes and omits some of them. This sample has 200,000 to 250,000 clones; around 73% occur once, and the top ten carry 3% to 4.5%. Specimen: PBMCs. Receptor source: a male donor in good health and CMV-seronegative. Both conserved end residues are part of each CDR3. A D gene is named only where the DNA matches it firmly. Not every row has a clone size; where given, it reads once, few, many or a size class.

D: TRBD2
J: TRBJ2-5
size: -
V: TRBV7-2
DNA: TGTGCCAGCAGCTCCGGACTAGCGGCCGGGGAGCAGTACTTC
CDR3: CASSSGLAAGEQYF

D: TRBD1
J: TRBJ2-1
size: -
V: TRBV7-3
DNA: TGTGCCAGCAGCTTAACCTCACAGGGGAACAATGAGCAGTTCTTC
CDR3: CASSLTSQGNNEQFF

D: -
J: TRBJ1-2
size: -
V: TRBV6-6
DNA: TGTGCCAGCAGTTTTGGCAGGGAAGACGGCTACACCTTC
CDR3: CASSFGREDGYTF

D: -
J: TRBJ2-7
size: -
V: TRBV6-1
DNA: TGTGCCAGCAGTGTTTCTAGCGACTCCTACGAGCAGTACTTC
CDR3: CASSVSSDSYEQYF

D: TRBD2
J: TRBJ2-3
size: -
V: TRBV7-9
DNA: TGTGCCAGCAGCGGGGGTGCGGGAGGGTCAATGAACACAGATACGCAGTATTTT
CDR3: CASSGGAGGSMNTDTQYF

D: TRBD1
J: TRBJ2-7
size: -
V: TRBV5-1
DNA: TGCGCCAGCAGCGCTACAAACAGGGGCTCCTACGAGCAGTACTTC
CDR3: CASSATNRGSYEQYF

D: -
J: TRBJ1-2
size: -
V: TRBV7-9
DNA: TGTGCCAGCATCCTCACCGGGGTTAACTATGGCTACACCTTC
CDR3: CASILTGVNYGYTF

D: TRBD1
J: TRBJ2-3
size: -
V: TRBV18
DNA: TGTGCCAGCTCACCCGAAACTGACAGGGTAGATACGCAGTATTTT
CDR3: CASSPETDRVDTQYF

D: -
J: TRBJ2-7
size: few
V: TRBV27
DNA: TGTGCCAGCAGTCCTAGGCGATCACGGGTCTACGAGCAGTACTTC
CDR3: CASSPRRSRVYEQYF

D: -
J: TRBJ2-3
size: -
V: TRBV10-3
DNA: TGTGCCATTGGGCCGTTTGCGGAGGGAAAGAGGAGGACAGATACGCAGTATTTT
CDR3: CAIGPFAEGKRRTDTQYF

D: -
J: TRBJ2-6
size: -
V: TRBV15
DNA: TGTGCCACCAGCAGAGGGAGGCCGAATGGGGCCAACGTCCTGACTTTC
CDR3: CATSRGRPNGANVLTF

D: TRBD1
J: TRBJ2-7
size: -
V: TRBV6-5
DNA: TGTGCCAGCAGTCGACAGGGTCCCTACGAGCAGTACTTC
CDR3: CASSRQGPYEQYF

D: -
J: TRBJ1-1
size: few
V: TRBV19
DNA: TGTGCCAGTTCCATGAACACTGAAGCTTTCTTT
CDR3: CASSMNTEAFF

D: TRBD1
J: TRBJ1-5
size: few
V: TRBV2
DNA: TGTGCCAGCAGTGTAAGACAGGGGATCTTTTGGCCCCAGCATTTT
CDR3: CASSVRQGIFWPQHF

D: TRBD2
J: TRBJ2-5
size: once
V: TRBV19
DNA: TGTGCCAGTAGCCTGGGAGGGCTAGCGGGAGGAGAGACCCAGTACTTC
CDR3: CASSLGGLAGGETQYF

D: -
J: TRBJ1-2
size: -
V: TRBV4-2
DNA: TGTGCCAGCAGCCAGGACGGACAGAACTATGGCTACACCTTC
CDR3: CASSQDGQNYGYTF

D: -
J: TRBJ1-4
size: -
V: TRBV9
DNA: TGTGCCAGCAGCGTAGGGGCAGGGATCCGCGAAAAACTGTTTTTT
CDR3: CASSVGAGIREKLFF

D: -
J: TRBJ2-2
size: -
V: TRBV7-9
DNA: TGTTCCAGCAGCCCCCCAGGGGCCACCGGGGAGCTGTTTTTT
CDR3: CSSSPPGATGELFF

D: TRBD1
J: TRBJ1-2
size: -
V: TRBV15
DNA: TGTGCCACCAGCAGAGATGTCACTCTACAGGGGGCGAATGGCTACACCTTC
CDR3: CATSRDVTLQGANGYTF

D: TRBD1
J: TRBJ2-7
size: -
V: TRBV7-9
DNA: TGTTCCAGCAGCACCGGGACAGGGGTTATCGAGCAGTACTTC
CDR3: CSSSTGTGVIEQYF

D: -
J: TRBJ2-7
size: few
V: TRBV6-6
DNA: TGTGCCAGCAGTTACTATGCCGGGAGCCCCTACGAGCAGTACTTC
CDR3: CASSYYAGSPYEQYF

D: TRBD2
J: TRBJ2-5
size: -
V: TRBV27
DNA: TGTGCCAGCAAACTAGCGGGAGTACAGGAGACCCAGTACTTC
CDR3: CASKLAGVQETQYF

D: TRBD1
J: TRBJ1-5
size: -
V: TRBV28
DNA: TGTGCCAGCAGTCCCGCCACAGGGGGCAATCAGCCCCAGCATTTT
CDR3: CASSPATGGNQPQHF

D: -
J: TRBJ2-7
size: few
V: TRBV9
DNA: TGTGCCAGCAGCGAGGGCCCCGGCGGGACCACCTACGAGCAGTACTTC
CDR3: CASSEGPGGTTYEQYF

D: -
J: TRBJ2-7
size: -
V: TRBV19
DNA: TGTGCCAGTAGTGCCGACAGCTACGAGCAGTACTTC
CDR3: CASSADSYEQYF

D: TRBD1
J: TRBJ1-5
size: -
V: TRBV27
DNA: TGTGCCAGCAGTTTCCAGGGGGCTAGCAATCAGCCCCAGCATTTT
CDR3: CASSFQGASNQPQHF

D: TRBD1
J: TRBJ1-6
size: -
V: TRBV2
DNA: TGTGCCAGCAGGGGGACAGGGAATTCGGCTTCACCCCTCCACTTT
CDR3: CASRGTGNSASPLHF